A single sample is the source of the 8 T cell receptor beta chains below, sequenced in a study of beta chain features in type 1 diabetes (dated by TCRdb to the late 2010s). These receptors lack a known antigen. Overall study outcomes, separate from this receptor: A moderate but significant shortening of TCRB CDR3 length was observed in type 1 diabetes patients in all four CD4+ subsets.

Library construction relied on the immunoSEQ multiplex PCR assay. The entire isolated RNA was reverse transcribed using the High Capacity cDNA Reverse Transcription Kit, and thus expressed TCRB transcripts were sequenced. TCRdb took this table from immuneACCESS and kept in-frame rearrangements with V and J called. Such tables lack part of the clones; where checked against another copy, unresolved V genes explain under half of the gap, and the rest is unexplained. A total of 500,000 to 850,000 clones appear in this sample, about 14% of them only once. The top ten clonotypes cover 0.035% to 0.045% of the sample. The sequencing input was naive CD4+ T cells from blood. The label giving this sample's cell subset or site can be read as: true naive CD4+ T cells. All receptors derive from a young man with type 1 diabetes.

A few counts support this clone. V is TRBV27 and J is TRBJ2-7; D is possibly TRBD1 (6 bases). The CDR3 spans 15 residues. Germline V gives CDR1 MNHEY, CDR2 SMNVEV (reference sequence). Trimming stripped 2 bases from V and 2 bases from J, with 13 bases between. This CDR3 is CASSLPGHGPYEQYF. CDR3 bases: TGTGCCAGCAGTTTACCGGGACACGGACCCTACGAGCAGTACTTC.

The chain combines TRBV30 with TRBJ1-1; D is uncertain. V was trimmed by 2 bases and J by 5 bases, leaving 12 bases between them. CDR3 length: 13 residues. Germline CDR1 and CDR2: GTSNPN and SVGIG (reference sequence). The CDR3 sequence is CAWSPGPQTEAFF. CDR3 bases: TGTGCCTGGAGTCCCGGACCTCAGACTGAAGCTTTCTTT.

In this sample, this clone turned up a few times. This chain connects TRBV18 to TRBJ2-1; 8 nucleotides match TRBD2. Trimming took 8 bases from V and 0 from J; bases not matched to a gene: 6. The CDR3 loop spans 15 amino acids. Per germline, CDR1 KGHSH and CDR2 LQKENI. CDR3 bases: TGTGCCAGCGCGGAGCGGGGGTACTCCTACAATGAGCAGTTCTTC. Amino acids: CASAERGYSYNEQFF.

A few counts support this clone. The V and J genes are TRBV25-1 and TRBJ1-2; a possible D gene is TRBD1 (5 bases). The CDR3 consists of 14 residues. Germline V CDR1 and CDR2: MGHDK, SYGVNS. With 2 bases removed from V and 4 bases from J, the gap between germline ends came to 11 bases. The CDR3 region is CASSEPAGPYGYTF. CDR3 in DNA: TGTGCCAGCAGTGAACCCGCAGGGCCCTATGGCTACACCTTC.

This clone was observed a few times. The CDR3 nucleotides are TGTGCCACAAAACCCCTGGACAGGGAGGAGGAAAAACTGTTTTTT. Translated, it gives CATKPLDREEEKLFF. The chain couples TRBV7-2 to TRBJ1-4; TRBD1 aligns across 8 bases. J lost 8 bases, V lost 10 bases, and 15 bases had no gene match. The CDR3 runs to 15 residues. CDR1 is SGHTA and CDR2 is FQGNSA in the germline V gene.

This CDR3 is CASSYTDITGIDQAFF. The CDR3 coding sequence is TGTGCCAGCAGTTACACAGACATAACAGGGATCGATCAAGCTTTCTTT. V gene TRBV6-5 combines with J gene TRBJ1-1; TRBD1 might be the D (6 bases). The length of the CDR3 is 16 residues. Germline V CDR1 and CDR2: MNHEY, SVGAGI. With 2 bases removed from V and 9 bases from J, the gap between germline ends came to 22 bases.

This clone appeared a few times. The chain couples TRBV29-1 to TRBJ2-7; D is undetermined. Germline CDR1 SQVTM, CDR2 ANQGSEA. The CDR3 extends over 12 amino acids. With 6 bases removed from V and 3 bases from J, the gap between germline ends came to 12 bases. The chain's CDR3 is CSVSDGDYEQYF. CDR3 in DNA: TGCAGCGTATCGGACGGAGACTACGAGCAGTACTTC.

This clone was detected only a few times. This sequence joins TRBV20-1 and TRBJ1-1; D remains ambiguous. The CDR3 extends over 11 amino acids. The V gene's germline CDR1 is DFQATT and CDR2 SNEGSKA (reference sequence). Trimming pared 7 bases from V and 5 bases from J, leaving 11 bases between. This chain's CDR3 is CSGWAGTEAFF. Written as DNA, the CDR3 is TGCAGTGGATGGGCGGGAACTGAAGCTTTCTTT.